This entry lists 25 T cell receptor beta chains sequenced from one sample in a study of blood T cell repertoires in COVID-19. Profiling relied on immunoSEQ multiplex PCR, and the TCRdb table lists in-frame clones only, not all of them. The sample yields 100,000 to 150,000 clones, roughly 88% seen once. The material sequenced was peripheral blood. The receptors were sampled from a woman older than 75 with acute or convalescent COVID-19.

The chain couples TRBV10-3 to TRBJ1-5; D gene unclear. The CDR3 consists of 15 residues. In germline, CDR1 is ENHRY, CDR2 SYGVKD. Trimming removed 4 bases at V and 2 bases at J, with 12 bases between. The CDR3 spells CAISVGKGGNQPQHF. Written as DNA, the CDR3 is TGTGCCATCAGTGTAGGTAAGGGAGGCAATCAGCCCCAGCATTTT.

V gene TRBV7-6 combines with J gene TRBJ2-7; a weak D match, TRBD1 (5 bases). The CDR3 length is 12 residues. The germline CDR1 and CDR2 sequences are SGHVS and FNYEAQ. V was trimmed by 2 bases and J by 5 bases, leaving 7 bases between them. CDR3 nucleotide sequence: TGTGCCAGCAGCTTACAGGGAAACGAGCAGTACTTC. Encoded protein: CASSLQGNEQYF. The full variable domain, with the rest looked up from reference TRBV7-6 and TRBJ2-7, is GAGVSQSPRYKVTKRGQDVALRCDPISGHVSLYWYRQALGQGPEFLTYFNYEAQQDKSGLPNDRFSAERPEGSISTLTIQRTEQRDSAMYRCASSLQGNEQYFGPGTRLTVT.

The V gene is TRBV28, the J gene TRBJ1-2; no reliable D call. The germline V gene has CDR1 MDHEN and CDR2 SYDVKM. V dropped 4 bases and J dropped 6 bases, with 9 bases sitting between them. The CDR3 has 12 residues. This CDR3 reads CASSSYSDGYTF. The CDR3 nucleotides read TGTGCCAGCAGTTCTTACTCCGATGGCTACACCTTC.

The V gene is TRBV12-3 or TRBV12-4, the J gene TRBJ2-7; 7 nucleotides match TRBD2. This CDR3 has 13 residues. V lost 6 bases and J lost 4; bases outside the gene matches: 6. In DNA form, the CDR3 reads TGTGCCAGCAGCCAGAGCGGGGTATACGAGCAGTACTTC. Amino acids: CASSQSGVYEQYF.

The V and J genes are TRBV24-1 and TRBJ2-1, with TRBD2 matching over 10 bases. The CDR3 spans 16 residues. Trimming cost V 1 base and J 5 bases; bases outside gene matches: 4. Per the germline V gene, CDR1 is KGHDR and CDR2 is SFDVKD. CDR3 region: CATSDFSGRAHNEQFF. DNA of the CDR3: TGTGCCACCAGTGATTTCAGCGGGAGGGCCCACAATGAGCAGTTCTTC.

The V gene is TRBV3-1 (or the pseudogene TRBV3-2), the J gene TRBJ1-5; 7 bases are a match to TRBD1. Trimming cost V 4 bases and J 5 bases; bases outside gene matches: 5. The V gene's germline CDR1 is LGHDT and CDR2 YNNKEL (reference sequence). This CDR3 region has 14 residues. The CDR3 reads CASSPDRVHQPQHF. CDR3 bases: TGTGCCAGCAGCCCCGACAGGGTGCATCAGCCCCAGCATTTT.

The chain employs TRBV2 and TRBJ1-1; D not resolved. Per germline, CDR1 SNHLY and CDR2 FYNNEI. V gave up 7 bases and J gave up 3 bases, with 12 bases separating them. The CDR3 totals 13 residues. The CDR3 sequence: CASKSSVDTEAFF. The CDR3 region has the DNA TGTGCCAGCAAGTCGAGTGTGGACACTGAAGCTTTCTTT.

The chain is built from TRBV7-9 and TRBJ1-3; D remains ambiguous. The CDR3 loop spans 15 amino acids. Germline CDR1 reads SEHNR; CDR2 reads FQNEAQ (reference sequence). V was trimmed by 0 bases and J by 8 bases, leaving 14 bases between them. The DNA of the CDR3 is TGTGCCAGCAGCTTAGCGCTAAGCGAGACCCACACCATATATTTT. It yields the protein CASSLALSETHTIYF.

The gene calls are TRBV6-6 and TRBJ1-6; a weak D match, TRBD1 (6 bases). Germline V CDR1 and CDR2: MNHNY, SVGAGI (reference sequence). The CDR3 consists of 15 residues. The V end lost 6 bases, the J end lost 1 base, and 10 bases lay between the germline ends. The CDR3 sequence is CASSLGQSYNSPLHF. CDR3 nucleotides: TGTGCCAGCAGCCTTGGACAGTCCTATAATTCACCCCTCCACTTT.

CDR3 bases: TGCGCCAGCAGCTCGGGGGTAGGATCATTTACCTACGAGCAGTACTTC. It yields the protein CASSSGVGSFTYEQYF. The chain has TRBV5-1 and TRBJ2-7; maybe TRBD2 (6 bases). CDR1 SGHRS and CDR2 YFSETQ come from the germline V gene. V was cut by 3 bases and J by 2 bases, with 18 bases left in between. The CDR3 consists of 16 residues.

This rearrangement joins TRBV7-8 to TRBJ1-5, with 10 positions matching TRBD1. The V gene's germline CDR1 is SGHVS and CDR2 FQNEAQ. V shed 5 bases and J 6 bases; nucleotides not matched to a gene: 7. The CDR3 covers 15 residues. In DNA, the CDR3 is TGTGCCAGCAGCACTAGACAGGGGGCTGGTCAGCCCCAGCATTTT. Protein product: CASSTRQGAGQPQHF.

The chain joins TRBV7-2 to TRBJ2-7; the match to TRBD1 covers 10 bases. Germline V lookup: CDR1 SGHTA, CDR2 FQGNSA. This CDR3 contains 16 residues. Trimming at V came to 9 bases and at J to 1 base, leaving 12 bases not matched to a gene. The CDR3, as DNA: TGTGCCAGGCCCGCCGAGGGACAGGGGCTTTCCTACGAGCAGTACTTC. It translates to CARPAEGQGLSYEQYF.

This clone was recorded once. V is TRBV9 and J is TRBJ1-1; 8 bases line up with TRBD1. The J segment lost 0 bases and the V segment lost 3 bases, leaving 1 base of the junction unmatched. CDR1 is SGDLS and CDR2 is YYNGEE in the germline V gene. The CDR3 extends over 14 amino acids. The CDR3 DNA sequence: TGTGCCAGCAGCGGGACAGGGTTGAACACTGAAGCTTTCTTT. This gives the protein CASSGTGLNTEAFF.

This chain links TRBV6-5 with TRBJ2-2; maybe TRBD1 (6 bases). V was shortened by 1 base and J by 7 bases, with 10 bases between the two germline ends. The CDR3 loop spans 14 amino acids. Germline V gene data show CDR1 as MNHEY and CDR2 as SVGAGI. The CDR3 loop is CASSYLGAYGELFF. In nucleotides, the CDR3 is TGTGCCAGCAGTTACTTGGGGGCGTACGGGGAGCTGTTTTTT.

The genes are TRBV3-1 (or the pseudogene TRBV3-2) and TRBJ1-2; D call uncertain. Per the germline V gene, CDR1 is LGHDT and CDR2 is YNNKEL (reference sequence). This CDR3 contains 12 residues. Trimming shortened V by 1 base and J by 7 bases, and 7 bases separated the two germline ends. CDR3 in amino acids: CASSQARGGYTF. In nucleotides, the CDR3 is TGTGCCAGCAGCCAAGCCCGCGGTGGCTACACCTTC.

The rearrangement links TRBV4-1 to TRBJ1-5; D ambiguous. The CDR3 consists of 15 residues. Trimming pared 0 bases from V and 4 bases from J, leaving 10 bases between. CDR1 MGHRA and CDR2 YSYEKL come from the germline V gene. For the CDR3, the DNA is TGCGCCAGCAGCCAAGAACTAGGGCTGAATCAGCCCCAGCATTTT. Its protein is CASSQELGLNQPQHF.

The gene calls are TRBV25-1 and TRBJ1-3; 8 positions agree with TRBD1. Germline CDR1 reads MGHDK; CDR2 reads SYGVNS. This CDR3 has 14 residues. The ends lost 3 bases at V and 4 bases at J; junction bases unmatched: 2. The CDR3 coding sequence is TGTGCCAGCAGTGATCCAGGGGGCGGAAACACCATATATTTT. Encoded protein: CASSDPGGGNTIYF.

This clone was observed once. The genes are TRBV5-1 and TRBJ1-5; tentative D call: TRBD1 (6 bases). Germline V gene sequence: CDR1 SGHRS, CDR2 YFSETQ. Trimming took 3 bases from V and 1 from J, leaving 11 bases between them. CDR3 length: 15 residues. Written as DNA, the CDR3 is TGCGCCAGCAGCTCACAGGGCCTGAGCAATCAGCCCCAGCATTTT. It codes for CASSSQGLSNQPQHF.

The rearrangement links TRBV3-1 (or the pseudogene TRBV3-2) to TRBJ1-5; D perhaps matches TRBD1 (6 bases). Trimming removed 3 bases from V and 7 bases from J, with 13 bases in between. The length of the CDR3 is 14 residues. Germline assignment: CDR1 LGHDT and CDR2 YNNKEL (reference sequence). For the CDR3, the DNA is TGTGCCAGCAGCCATCAAGGGGGGGAGCAGCCCCAGCATTTT. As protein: CASSHQGGEQPQHF.

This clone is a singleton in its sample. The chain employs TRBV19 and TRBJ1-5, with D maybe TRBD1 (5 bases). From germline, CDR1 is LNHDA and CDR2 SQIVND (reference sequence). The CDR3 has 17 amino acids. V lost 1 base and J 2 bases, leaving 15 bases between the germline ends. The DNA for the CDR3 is TGTGCCAGTAGTATAGGATCCAGAATCAGGGGCAATCAGCCCCAGCATTTT. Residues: CASSIGSRIRGNQPQHF.

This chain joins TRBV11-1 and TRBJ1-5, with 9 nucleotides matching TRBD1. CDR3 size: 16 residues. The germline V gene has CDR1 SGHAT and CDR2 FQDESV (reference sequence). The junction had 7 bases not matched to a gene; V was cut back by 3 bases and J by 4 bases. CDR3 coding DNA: TGTGCCAGCAGCTTGGAGGGACAGGGTAAGAATCAGCCCCAGCATTTT. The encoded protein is CASSLEGQGKNQPQHF.

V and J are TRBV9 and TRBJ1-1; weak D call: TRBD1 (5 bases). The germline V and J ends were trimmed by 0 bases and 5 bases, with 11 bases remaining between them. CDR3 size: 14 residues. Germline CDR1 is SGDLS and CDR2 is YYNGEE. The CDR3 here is CASSVAGGETEAFF. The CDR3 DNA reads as TGTGCCAGCAGCGTAGCCGGGGGTGAGACTGAAGCTTTCTTT.

CDR3 protein: CASSVTGNTQYF. The DNA of the CDR3 is TGTGCCAGCAGCGTGACAGGGAATACGCAGTATTTT. This chain links TRBV5-8 with TRBJ2-3; TRBD1 agrees at 7 bases. Per germline, CDR1 SGHTS and CDR2 YDEGEE. V lost 4 bases to trimming and J lost 7 bases; unmatched junction nucleotides: 3. The CDR3 has 12 amino acids.

The CDR3 bases are TGTGCCAGCAGTTTTCCTGGCACAGATACGCAGTATTTT. This gives the protein CASSFPGTDTQYF. The chain employs TRBV12-3 or TRBV12-4 and TRBJ2-3; D uncertain. This CDR3 has 13 residues. Trimming left V 3 bases short and J 1 base short, with 5 bases between.

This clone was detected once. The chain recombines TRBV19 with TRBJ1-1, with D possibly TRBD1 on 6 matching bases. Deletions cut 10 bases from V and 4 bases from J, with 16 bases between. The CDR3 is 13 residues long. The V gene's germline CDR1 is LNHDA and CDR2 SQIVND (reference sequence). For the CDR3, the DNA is TGTGCCATTAATCAGGGGAAGGGCACTGAAGCTTTCTTT. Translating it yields CAINQGKGTEAFF.